This is a list of T cell receptor beta chains from one sample in a study of cytomegalovirus exposure and HLA in healthy donors. Assay: immunoSEQ multiplex PCR; the TCRdb copy retains only in-frame clones and omits some. The sample has under 200,000 clones; roughly four fifths are singletons. The sequencing sample was made of PBMCs. The receptors were gathered from a woman younger than 30 in good health and CMV-seronegative. Each CDR3 is given with its conserved first and last residue. A D gene is named only where the DNA matches it firmly. The size field is filled for only some rows; it gives once, few, many or a size class.

d_gene: NA
v_gene: TRBV19
j_gene: TRBJ2-7
abundance: NA
CDR3aa: CASSMSRTEEYEQYF
CDR3nt: TGTGCCAGTAGTATGAGTCGGACAGAAGAGTACGAGCAGTACTTC

d_gene: TRBD1
v_gene: TRBV7-2
j_gene: TRBJ1-1
abundance: NA
CDR3aa: CASSPDRGGTEAFF
CDR3nt: TGTGCCAGCAGCCCCGACAGGGGGGGCACTGAAGCTTTCTTT

d_gene: NA
v_gene: TRBV28
j_gene: TRBJ2-3
abundance: NA
CDR3aa: CASSSQRLVTPDTQYF
CDR3nt: TGTGCCAGCAGTTCCCAGCGACTAGTAACCCCAGATACGCAGTATTTT

d_gene: NA
v_gene: TRBV7-2
j_gene: TRBJ2-3
abundance: NA
CDR3aa: CASSLVRVPSTDTQYF
CDR3nt: TGTGCCAGCAGCTTAGTTCGGGTCCCCAGCACAGATACGCAGTATTTT

d_gene: NA
v_gene: TRBV4-3
j_gene: TRBJ1-2
abundance: NA
CDR3aa: CASSQDLRGGYTF
CDR3nt: TGCGCCAGCAGCCAAGATCTCAGGGGTGGTTACACCTTC

d_gene: NA
v_gene: TRBV28
j_gene: TRBJ2-7
abundance: NA
CDR3aa: CASSSPSSARTSYEQYF
CDR3nt: TGTGCCAGCAGTAGTCCTTCCTCGGCTAGAACCTCCTACGAGCAGTACTTC

d_gene: NA
v_gene: TRBV28
j_gene: TRBJ2-5
abundance: NA
CDR3aa: CASSYTPETQYF
CDR3nt: TGTGCCAGCAGTTACACCCCGGAGACCCAGTACTTC

d_gene: NA
v_gene: TRBV5-1
j_gene: TRBJ1-2
abundance: once
CDR3aa: CASSLAAGQNYGYTF
CDR3nt: TGCGCCAGCAGCTTGGCGGCAGGTCAAAACTATGGCTACACCTTC

d_gene: TRBD1
v_gene: TRBV7-2
j_gene: TRBJ1-6
abundance: NA
CDR3aa: CASSLDRGRGSPLHF
CDR3nt: TGTGCCAGCAGCTTGGACAGGGGGCGCGGGTCACCCCTCCACTTT

d_gene: TRBD1
v_gene: TRBV19
j_gene: TRBJ1-1
abundance: NA
CDR3aa: CASSIVRFRGHTEAFF
CDR3nt: TGTGCCAGTAGTATAGTCCGTTTCAGGGGGCACACTGAAGCTTTCTTT

d_gene: NA
v_gene: TRBV7-2
j_gene: TRBJ2-1
abundance: NA
CDR3aa: CASSALLRRGNEQFF
CDR3nt: TGTGCCAGCAGCGCCCTTTTAAGACGGGGGAATGAGCAGTTCTTC

d_gene: NA
v_gene: TRBV20-1
j_gene: TRBJ1-1
abundance: NA
CDR3aa: CSATFPEAFF
CDR3nt: TGCAGTGCTACTTTTCCTGAAGCTTTCTTT

d_gene: TRBD2
v_gene: TRBV7-7
j_gene: TRBJ2-1
abundance: once
CDR3aa: CASSLAGPSGNNEQFF
CDR3nt: TGTGCTAGCAGCTTAGCCGGGCCTAGCGGGAACAATGAGCAGTTCTTC

d_gene: TRBD2
v_gene: TRBV27
j_gene: TRBJ2-7
abundance: NA
CDR3aa: CASSLTLAGPYEQYF
CDR3nt: TGTGCCAGCAGTTTGACTCTAGCGGGACCATACGAGCAGTACTTC

d_gene: NA
v_gene: TRBV10-2
j_gene: TRBJ2-1
abundance: NA
CDR3aa: CASKGESSYNEQFF
CDR3nt: TGCGCCAGCAAGGGGGAGAGCTCCTACAATGAGCAGTTCTTC

d_gene: NA
v_gene: TRBV9
j_gene: TRBJ1-2
abundance: NA
CDR3aa: CANLLANGHLYGYTF
CDR3nt: TGTGCCAACCTGCTCGCAAATGGACACCTCTATGGCTACACCTTC

d_gene: TRBD1
v_gene: TRBV6-5
j_gene: TRBJ1-5
abundance: NA
CDR3aa: CASRLDRWDQPQHF
CDR3nt: TGTGCCAGCAGGTTGGACAGGTGGGATCAGCCCCAGCATTTT

d_gene: TRBD1
v_gene: TRBV6-1
j_gene: TRBJ2-7
abundance: NA
CDR3aa: CASSELQGDDEQYF
CDR3nt: TGTGCCAGCAGTGAATTACAGGGGGACGACGAGCAGTACTTC

d_gene: NA
v_gene: TRBV6-5
j_gene: TRBJ2-1
abundance: NA
CDR3aa: CASSYGAENSYNEQFF
CDR3nt: TGTGCCAGCAGTTACGGGGCGGAGAACTCCTACAATGAGCAGTTCTTC

d_gene: NA
v_gene: TRBV6-1
j_gene: TRBJ1-4
abundance: once
CDR3aa: CASIQGSEKLFF
CDR3nt: TGTGCCAGCATTCAGGGGTCTGAAAAACTGTTTTTT

d_gene: TRBD2
v_gene: TRBV5-1
j_gene: TRBJ2-3
abundance: NA
CDR3aa: CASSLAGTSGRDTQYF
CDR3nt: TGCGCCAGCAGCTTGGCCGGGACTAGCGGGAGAGATACGCAGTATTTT

d_gene: TRBD2
v_gene: TRBV5-4
j_gene: TRBJ2-3
abundance: NA
CDR3aa: CASSRKLAGVIADTQYF
CDR3nt: TGTGCCAGCAGTCGAAAACTAGCGGGGGTTATCGCAGATACGCAGTATTTT

d_gene: TRBD1
v_gene: TRBV6-6
j_gene: TRBJ2-2
abundance: NA
CDR3aa: CASSGQGPNTGELFF
CDR3nt: TGTGCCAGCAGTGGACAGGGCCCGAACACCGGGGAGCTGTTTTTT

d_gene: TRBD1
v_gene: TRBV14
j_gene: TRBJ2-4
abundance: NA
CDR3aa: CASSRGTGGSYNIQYF
CDR3nt: TGTGCCAGCAGCCGAGGGACAGGGGGGTCTTATAACATTCAGTACTTC